The entry below describes one TCR beta chain. Its antigen is currently not known. Base qualities were left out, and no much larger clone turns up one base away. Collaborating institutions collected whole blood in K2EDTA tubes following their own protocols. For TCRbeta analysis, collaborators shipped samples as frozen whole blood, isolated PBMCs, or DNA extracted from either of those sample types. This sample was taken from a study of blood T cell repertoires in COVID-19 (TCRdb year 2020). Background on the whole study: Collaborator samples came from the United States, Italy and Spain and covered acute and convalescent phases of COVID-19. The sample metadata nearly always contained a de-identified subject ID, COVID-19 status, age in years and sex. Where HLA class I and class II types were available, the types were taken from metadata supplied by the sample provider, not from assay-based typing. The dataset comprised deeply sampled blood TCRbeta repertoires from subjects exposed to, actively infected with, or recovered from COVID-19. A freely available public database, intended as a resource for researchers studying the immune response to SARS-CoV-2, is where the repertoires were released. The prospective study material was composed of cDNA or gDNA derived from T cells, B-cell-depleted T cells, or PBMCs. The samples were drawn from the first 160 participants of the ongoing ImmuneRACE study and from some 1,300 subjects provided by 6 global collaborators.

The paper as a whole reports these results and caveats: The amount of clinical and demographic metadata varied by source and participant and was provided uncurated.

CDR1 and CDR2 (MDHEN, SYDVKM) derive from the germline V gene. From the cysteine through the phenylalanine, the CDR3 covers 14 amino acids. The only DNA kept is the CDR3, 42 bases in frame from the first base. Relative to germline, V is 6 bases shorter and J is 3 bases shorter, with 15 bases between their ends. TCRbeta CDR3 regions were amplified from genomic DNA using the immunoSEQ Assay, a bias-controlled multiplex PCR. Per the original workflow: The number of nucleated cells in each sample was estimated by amplification of reference gene primers within the assay. To quantify the absolute abundance of each unique TCRbeta CDR3 rearrangement, sequence reads were collapsed and filtered. Productive Simpson clonality was computed per sample as the square root of Simpson's diversity index over productive rearrangements. Drawn from immuneACCESS, this table holds only the in-frame rearrangements with V and J called that TCRdb kept. Clones are partly lost; checked studies trace under half to an unresolved V gene and leave the rest unexplained. From that table come the V and J calls and clone size; the DNA was used to work out D and trimming. The sample data list 40,000 to 45,000 clones, and roughly 92% of these were observed just once. 9.2% of the sample goes to the ten largest clones.

Sequenced sample: peripheral blood. The clonotype comes from a man aged 50-59 years with active COVID-19. The sequence links TRBV28 to TRBJ2-7, and the D gene may be TRBD2, 5 bases matching. The CDR3 reads CASSVGTRRYEQYF. The DNA sequence follows: TGTGCCAGCAGCGTAGGTACTAGGCGCTACGAGCAGTACTTC.